The source of this T cell receptor beta chain is a study of blood T cell repertoires in COVID-19. V gave up 4 bases and J gave up 4 bases, with 16 bases separating them. The CDR3 covers 16 residues. CDR1 and CDR2 from the germline V gene are MNHEY and SVGAGI. Per the study methods: Counts of nucleated cells, estimated from reference gene primer amplification, were obtained. Profiling relied on immunoSEQ multiplex PCR, and the TCRdb table lists in-frame clones only, not all of them. The V and J calls and clone size come from that table; D and trimming were worked out from the DNA. The sample lists some 250,000 clones, about nine tenths occurring once.

Sample: PBMCs or T cells enriched from blood (not recorded which). The V gene is TRBV6-5, the J gene TRBJ2-2, with D tentatively TRBD1 (6 bases). This TCR was sampled from a man aged 18 to 30 who had recovered from COVID-19. This CDR3 reads CASSWRQGLATGELFF. The CDR3 DNA reads as TGTGCCAGCAGTTGGAGGCAGGGGCTAGCCACCGGGGAGCTGTTTTTT.